These 28 T cell receptor beta chains were sequenced from one sample in a study of spatial heterogeneity in lung cancer. Whole-study results and caveats: Mutation counts in tumors were tracked by counts of expanded intratumoral alpha and beta TCRs.

Their antigens are not known. Time point reported: sample taken at primary tumor resection. TCRdb re-called the 5' RACE reads with MiXCR, one entry per CDR3 protein. Here the sample spans 1,500 or so distinct CDR3 sequences, roughly 5% being singletons. This specimen was lung tumor tissue, taken at surgery. Receptors originate from a male donor with early-stage non-small cell lung cancer.

By frequency in the sample, this clonotype is medium-sized. The chain combines TRBV6-2 or TRBV6-3 with TRBJ1-5, with D tentatively TRBD1 (6 bases). Trimming took 3 bases from V and 6 from J, leaving 12 bases between them. The CDR3 totals 14 residues. CDR1 is MNHEY, CDR2 SVGEGT, per germline. The chain's CDR3 is CASSYMGAVQPQHF. Written as DNA, the CDR3 is TGTGCCAGCAGTTATATGGGGGCAGTTCAGCCCCAGCATTTT.

Points on this clonotype: Just one base apart from a much larger clone, this may be a read error. CDR3 in amino acids: CASSPLDRGNEKLFF. The CDR3, as DNA: TGTGCCAGCAGTCCGCTGGACAGGGGGAATGAAAAACTGTTTTTT. This chain links TRBV12-3 or TRBV12-4 with TRBJ1-4; TRBD1 agrees at 10 bases. The CDR3 sequence is 15 residues long. After removal of 5 bases from V and 5 bases from J, the junction contained 5 bases not matched to a gene.

By share, this clonotype ranks as medium-sized. The chain links TRBV23-1 to TRBJ2-7; 8 bases fit TRBD1. TRBV23-1 is identified as an open reading frame with a role that is uncertain. The junction had 9 bases not matched to a gene; V was cut back by 7 bases and J by 4 bases. The CDR3 is 14 amino acids. The CDR3 nucleotides read TGCGCCAGCACGTTGGTACAGGGGGGTTACGAGCAGTACTTC. Translating it yields CASTLVQGGYEQYF.

The chain is built from TRBV4-3 and TRBJ1-6, with a tentative D call TRBD1 (5 bases). CDR1 and CDR2 (germline): LGHNA, YSLEER. The germline V and J ends were trimmed by 0 bases and 10 bases, with 13 bases remaining between them. The CDR3 contains 15 residues. The CDR3 sequence: CASSQDPRKGSPLHF. The DNA for the CDR3 is TGCGCCAGCAGCCAAGATCCTCGGAAGGGGTCACCCCTCCACTTT.

This clonotype is termed medium-sized. The chain uses TRBV11-1 and TRBJ1-2; a weak D match, TRBD1 (5 bases). This CDR3 contains 13 residues. V was pared by 4 bases and J by 8 bases, with 14 bases between. Germline CDR1 SGHAT, CDR2 FQDESV (reference sequence). DNA for the CDR3: TGTGCCAGCAGCTCAACAGGAAGGGACGGCTACACCTTC. Translation: CASSSTGRDGYTF.

This clonotype counts as medium-sized. A read error is possible here, since a much larger clone lies one base away. The chain links TRBV4-3 to TRBJ2-5; D uncertain. The CDR3 extends over 17 amino acids. The germline V gene has CDR1 LGHNA and CDR2 YSLEER. CDR3 DNA sequence: TGCGACAGCAGCCAAGAGTGGATAGGCGGCTCCCAAGAGACCCAGTACTTC. Its translation: CDSSQEWIGGSQETQYF.

This clonotype counts as medium-sized. V is TRBV28 and J is TRBJ2-7; D unclear. Between the trimmed V and J ends, which lost 7 bases and 3 bases, there was a span of 10 bases. The CDR3 runs 12 residues. Germline values: CDR1 MDHEN, CDR2 SYDVKM. The CDR3 nucleotides are TGTGCCAGCAAATCCGGCTTCTACGAGCAGTACTTC. Its translation: CASKSGFYEQYF.

By share, this clonotype counts as medium-sized (0.01 to 0.1%). The chain links TRBV18 to TRBJ2-2; D possibly corresponds to TRBD2 (6 bases). This CDR3 region has 16 residues. CDR1 is KGHSH, CDR2 LQKENI, per germline. V was shortened by 3 bases and J by 0 bases, with 11 bases between the two germline ends. The CDR3 coding sequence is TGTGCCAGCTCACCCTTATTAGCGGCGAACACCGGGGAGCTGTTTTTT. It codes for CASSPLLAANTGELFF.

In its sample, this clonotype is medium-sized. The V gene is TRBV12-3 or TRBV12-4, the J gene TRBJ1-6, with D unclear. V gave up 6 bases and J gave up 6 bases, with 6 bases separating them. The CDR3 has 12 amino acids. The CDR3 sequence: CASSRGNSPLHF. The CDR3 coding sequence is TGTGCCAGCAGCCGGGGTAATTCACCCCTCCACTTT.

In this sample, this clonotype is medium-sized. This chain uses TRBV11-2 with TRBJ1-5, with a tentative D call TRBD1 (5 bases). The CDR3 has 14 residues. Looked up from germline, CDR1 is SGHAT and CDR2 is FQNNGV. The germline V and J ends were trimmed by 5 bases and 5 bases, with 13 bases remaining between them. This chain's CDR3 is CASSLEGKDQPQHF. The CDR3 DNA reads as TGTGCCAGCAGCCTGGAGGGGAAGGATCAGCCCCAGCATTTT.

In this sample, this clonotype is medium-sized. The chain links TRBV20-1 to TRBJ2-7; weak D call: TRBD1 (5 bases). CDR1 is DFQATT, CDR2 SNEGSKA, per germline (reference sequence). The length of the CDR3 is 14 residues. V was pared by 1 base and J by 4 bases, with 14 bases between. CDR3 sequence reads: CSARGGSRRYEQYF. The CDR3 DNA reads TGCAGTGCTAGAGGGGGCTCGAGGAGATACGAGCAGTACTTC.

By share, this clonotype counts as medium-sized. The CDR3 coding sequence is TGTGCCAGCAGTGAATCGGGGGCCGGCACTGAAGCTTTCTTT. This encodes CASSESGAGTEAFF. The rearrangement joins TRBV28 to TRBJ1-1, with a possible D match to TRBD1 (6 bases). V lost 5 bases, J lost 4 bases, and 14 bases lay in between. The germline CDR1 and CDR2 sequences are MDHEN and SYDVKM. This CDR3 has 14 residues.

This chain uses TRBV2 with TRBJ2-3, with a tentative D call TRBD2 (6 bases). The CDR3 loop spans 15 amino acids. The V and J ends lost 10 bases and 7 bases respectively, with 24 bases between them. Looked up from germline, CDR1 is SNHLY and CDR2 is FYNNEI. The CDR3 DNA reads TGTGCCAACGGGGGACTGGCGGGATTTCGGAATACGCAGTATTTT. Translated, it gives CANGGLAGFRNTQYF. Full variable domain (missing parts from reference TRBV2 and TRBJ2-3): EPEVTQTPSHQVTQMGQEVILRCVPISNHLYFYWYRQILGQKVEFLVSFYNNEISEKSEIFDDQFSVERPDGSNFTLKIRSTKLEDSAMYFCANGGLAGFRNTQYFGPGTRLTVL.

The chain employs TRBV12-3 or TRBV12-4 and TRBJ2-6; the D call may be TRBD1 or TRBD2 (6 bases each). The CDR3 covers 18 residues. V lost 5 bases and J lost 0, with 17 bases in between. DNA of the CDR3: TGTGCCAGCAGTCTTGAATCGGGGGCCCTCTCTGGGGCCAACGTCCTGACTTTC. Residues: CASSLESGALSGANVLTF.

At least ten counts were recorded for this clonotype. V is TRBV7-2 and J is TRBJ2-3; no clear D gene. CDR3 length: 11 amino acids. Germline-derived CDR1 and CDR2 are SGHTA and FQGNSA. With 5 bases removed from V and 2 bases from J, the gap between germline ends came to 2 bases. Written as DNA, the CDR3 is TGTGCCAGCAGCGACACAGATACGCAGTATTTT. It translates to CASSDTDTQYF.

This clonotype has a count of ten or more. The CDR3 sequence: CASRFNRGTEAFF. CDR3 in DNA: TGTGCCAGCCGATTTAACAGGGGCACTGAAGCTTTCTTT. The gene calls are TRBV3-1 and TRBJ1-1; 7 nucleotides line up with TRBD1. The V segment lost 8 bases and the J segment 4 bases; nucleotides outside the gene matches: 7. This CDR3 comprises 13 residues. Per the germline V gene, CDR1 is LGHDT and CDR2 is YNNKEL (reference sequence).

By share of the sample, this clonotype is large. This chain connects TRBV7-9 to TRBJ2-4, with TRBD2 matching over 9 bases. Germline V gene data show CDR1 as SEHNR and CDR2 as FQNEAQ (reference sequence). This CDR3 is 16 amino acids long. V lost 6 bases to trimming and J lost 0 bases; unmatched junction nucleotides: 6. The CDR3 region is CASSRTSALAKNIQYF. CDR3 nucleotide sequence: TGTGCCAGCAGTCGGACTAGCGCGCTAGCCAAAAACATTCAGTACTTC.

In its sample, this clonotype is medium-sized. The chain uses TRBV24-1 and TRBJ2-1, with 10 bases that match TRBD2. J gave up 5 bases and V 4 bases, and 7 bases lay outside the gene matches. Germline V gives CDR1 KGHDR, CDR2 SFDVKD. The CDR3 consists of 16 residues. CDR3 bases: TGTGCCACCAGTGACCCTGGGACTAGCGTTCACAATGAGCAGTTCTTC. Translated, it gives CATSDPGTSVHNEQFF.

In its sample, this clonotype was seen many times. V is TRBV29-1 and J is TRBJ2-7, with D perhaps matching TRBD1 or TRBD2 (5 bases each). The CDR3 totals 12 residues. Trimming stripped 6 bases from V and 2 bases from J, with 11 bases between. CDR1 and CDR2 from the germline V gene are SQVTM and ANQGSEA. The CDR3 nucleotides are TGCAGCGTGTCCGGGGCCACCTACGAGCAGTACTTC. This sequence encodes CSVSGATYEQYF.

This clonotype is medium-sized (0.01 to 0.1%) by share. J is TRBJ2-7 and V is TRBV7-2; the match to TRBD2 covers 7 bases. CDR1 is SGHTA and CDR2 is FQGNSA in the germline V gene. V dropped 3 bases and J dropped 5; count of bases not matched to a gene: 7. The CDR3 extends over 14 amino acids. CDR3 sequence reads: CASSLSGGAHEQYF. The CDR3, as DNA: TGTGCCAGCAGCTTGTCGGGGGGTGCACACGAGCAGTACTTC.

Ten or more counts support this clonotype. This chain links TRBV29-1 with TRBJ2-5; possibly TRBD1 for D (5 bases). CDR1 SQVTM and CDR2 ANQGSEA come from the germline V gene. The CDR3 length is 12 residues. V lost 7 bases, J lost 4 bases, and 13 bases lay in between. CDR3 sequence (DNA): TGCAGCGGCTTTCTAAGGGGAGAGACCCAGTACTTC. Protein product: CSGFLRGETQYF.

The sample holds a few counts of this clonotype. The CDR3, as DNA: TGTGCCAGCAGCCACTTAGGAAGGGACACTGAAGCTTTCTTT. Amino acid sequence: CASSHLGRDTEAFF. The chain combines TRBV25-1 with TRBJ1-1, with D unclear. The CDR3 is 14 amino acids. Germline assignment: CDR1 MGHDK and CDR2 SYGVNS. The V gene lost 6 bases and the J gene lost 3 bases, with 14 bases spanning the gap. Full variable domain (missing parts from reference TRBV25-1 and TRBJ1-1): EADIYQTPRYLVIGTGKKITLECSQTMGHDKMYWYQQDPGMELHLIHYSYGVNSTEKGDLSSESTVSRIRTEHFPLTLESARPSHTSQYLCASSHLGRDTEAFFGQGTRLTVV.

This clonotype is medium-sized (0.01 to 0.1%) in the sample. The genes are TRBV7-2 and TRBJ2-2; D uncertain. The CDR3 consists of 14 residues. CDR1 SGHTA and CDR2 FQGNSA come from the germline V gene. Trimming took off 1 base at V and 6 bases at J, with 9 bases between the two ends. The DNA for the CDR3 is TGTGCCAGCAGCTTAGAAGGGTTTGCCGGGGAGCTGTTTTTT. This sequence encodes CASSLEGFAGELFF.

This clonotype was observed many times. A read error may account for a junction end that differs from germline. This chain connects TRBV7-7 to TRBJ2-3, with 8 bases aligning to TRBD2. The CDR3 contains 14 residues. Looked up from germline, CDR1 is SSHAT and CDR2 is FNYEAQ (reference sequence). The CDR3 nucleotides read TGTGCTAGCAGCCCGGCGGGGGGTTCAGATACGCAGTATTTT. This translates into CASSPAGGSDTQYF. Variable domain in full (rest from reference TRBV7-7 and TRBJ2-3): GAGVSQSPRYKVTKRGQDVTLRCDPISSHATLYWYQQALGQGPEFLTYFNYEAQPDKSGLPSDRFSAERPEGSISTLTIQRTEQRDSAMYRCASSPAGGSDTQYFGPGTRLTVL.

The sample holds many counts of this clonotype. The CDR3 nucleotides read TGTGCCAGCAGCTTAAGGGGGGAAAGGAAAAACATTCAGTACTTC. Residues: CASSLRGERKNIQYF. The chain is built from TRBV7-2 and TRBJ2-4; perhaps D is TRBD1 or TRBD2 (6 bases each). Germline CDR1 reads SGHTA; CDR2 reads FQGNSA. Trimming took off 2 bases at V and 4 bases at J, with 12 bases between the two ends. There are 15 residues in the CDR3.

This clonotype is termed medium-sized (0.01 to 0.1%). The chain has TRBV14 and TRBJ2-1, with D perhaps TRBD2 (6 bases). Germline V gene lookup returns CDR1 SGHDN and CDR2 FVKESK. This CDR3 spans 15 amino acids. V was pared by 1 base and J by 9 bases, with 16 bases between. The CDR3 region is CASSQVGGEAVEQFF. CDR3 nucleotide sequence: TGTGCCAGCAGCCAAGTAGGCGGGGAGGCTGTTGAGCAGTTCTTC.

This clonotype showed up many times. This chain uses TRBV30 with TRBJ1-3; a possible D gene is TRBD1 (5 bases). This CDR3 has 14 amino acids. Trimming pared 4 bases from V and 0 bases from J, leaving 10 bases between. Germline CDR1 is GTSNPN and CDR2 is SVGIG (reference sequence). Here the CDR3 reads CAWTRTTSGNTIYF. CDR3 nucleotide sequence: TGTGCCTGGACAAGGACAACCTCTGGAAACACCATATATTTT.

This clonotype was seen repeatedly, ten times or more. The chain combines TRBV3-1 with TRBJ2-2, with D possibly called TRBD1 or TRBD2 (5 bases each). CDR1 is LGHDT and CDR2 is YNNKEL in the germline V gene (reference sequence). With 3 bases removed from V and 0 bases from J, the gap between germline ends came to 26 bases. This CDR3 region has 21 residues. This chain's CDR3 is CASSQRVHVWGLIANTGELFF. For the CDR3, the DNA is TGTGCCAGCAGCCAGAGGGTCCACGTGTGGGGGTTAATCGCGAACACCGGGGAGCTGTTTTTT.